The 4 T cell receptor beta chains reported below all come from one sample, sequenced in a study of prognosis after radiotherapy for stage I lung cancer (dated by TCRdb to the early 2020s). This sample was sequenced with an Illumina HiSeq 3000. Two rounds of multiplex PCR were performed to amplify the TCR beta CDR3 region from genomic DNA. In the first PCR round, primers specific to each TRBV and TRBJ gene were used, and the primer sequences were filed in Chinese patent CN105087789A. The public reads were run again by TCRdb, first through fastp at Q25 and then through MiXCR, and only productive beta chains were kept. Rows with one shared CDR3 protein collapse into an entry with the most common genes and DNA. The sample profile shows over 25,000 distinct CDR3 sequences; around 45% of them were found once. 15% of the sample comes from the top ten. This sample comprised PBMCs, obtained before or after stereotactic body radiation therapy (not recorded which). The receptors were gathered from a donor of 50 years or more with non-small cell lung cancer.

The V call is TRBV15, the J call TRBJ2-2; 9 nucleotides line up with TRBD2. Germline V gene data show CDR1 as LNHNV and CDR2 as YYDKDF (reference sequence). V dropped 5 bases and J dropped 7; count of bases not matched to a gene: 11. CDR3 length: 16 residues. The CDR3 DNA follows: TGTGCCACCAGCTTATCTAGCGGGATTGGTATCGGGGAGCTGTTTTTT. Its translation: CATSLSSGIGIGELFF.

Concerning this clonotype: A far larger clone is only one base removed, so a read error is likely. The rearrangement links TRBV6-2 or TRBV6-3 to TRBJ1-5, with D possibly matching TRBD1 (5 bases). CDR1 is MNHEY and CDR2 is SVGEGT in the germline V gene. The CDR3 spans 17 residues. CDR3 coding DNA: TGTGCCAGCAGTGATCCTACAGGCCACATGAGCAATCAGCGCCAGCATTTT. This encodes CASSDPTGHMSNQRQHF.

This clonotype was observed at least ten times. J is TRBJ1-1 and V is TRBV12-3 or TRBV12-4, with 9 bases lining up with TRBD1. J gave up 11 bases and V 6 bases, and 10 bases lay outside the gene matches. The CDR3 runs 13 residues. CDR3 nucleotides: TGTGCCAGCAGCCCGGCGGGACAGGGTTGGGCTTTCTTT. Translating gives CASSPAGQGWAFF.

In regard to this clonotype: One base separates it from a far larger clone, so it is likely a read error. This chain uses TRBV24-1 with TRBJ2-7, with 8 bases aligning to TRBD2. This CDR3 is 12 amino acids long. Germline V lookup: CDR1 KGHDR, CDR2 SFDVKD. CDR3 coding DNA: TGTGCCAGCGGGGTAGCGGGGTACGAGCATTACTTC. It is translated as CASGVAGYEHYF.